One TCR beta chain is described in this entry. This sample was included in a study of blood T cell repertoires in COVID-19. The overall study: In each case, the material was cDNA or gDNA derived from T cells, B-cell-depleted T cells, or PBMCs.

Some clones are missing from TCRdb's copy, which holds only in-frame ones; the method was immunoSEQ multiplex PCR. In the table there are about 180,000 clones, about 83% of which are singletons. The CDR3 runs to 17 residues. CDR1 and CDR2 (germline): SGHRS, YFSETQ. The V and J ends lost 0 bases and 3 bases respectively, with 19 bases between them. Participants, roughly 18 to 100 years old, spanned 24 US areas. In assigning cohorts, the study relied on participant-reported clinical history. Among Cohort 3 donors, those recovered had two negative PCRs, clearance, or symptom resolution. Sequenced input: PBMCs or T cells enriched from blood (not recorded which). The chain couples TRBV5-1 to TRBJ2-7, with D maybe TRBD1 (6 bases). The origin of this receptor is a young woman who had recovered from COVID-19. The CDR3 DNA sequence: TGCGCCAGCAGCTTGGGGACAGTCCTCGGAGATAACTACGAGCAGTACTTC. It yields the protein CASSLGTVLGDNYEQYF. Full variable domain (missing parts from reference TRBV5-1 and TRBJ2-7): KAGVTQTPRYLIKTRGQQVTLSCSPISGHRSVSWYQQTPGQGLQFLFEYFSETQRNKGNFPGRFSGRQFSNSRSEMNVSTLELGDSALYLCASSLGTVLGDNYEQYFGPGTRLTVT.